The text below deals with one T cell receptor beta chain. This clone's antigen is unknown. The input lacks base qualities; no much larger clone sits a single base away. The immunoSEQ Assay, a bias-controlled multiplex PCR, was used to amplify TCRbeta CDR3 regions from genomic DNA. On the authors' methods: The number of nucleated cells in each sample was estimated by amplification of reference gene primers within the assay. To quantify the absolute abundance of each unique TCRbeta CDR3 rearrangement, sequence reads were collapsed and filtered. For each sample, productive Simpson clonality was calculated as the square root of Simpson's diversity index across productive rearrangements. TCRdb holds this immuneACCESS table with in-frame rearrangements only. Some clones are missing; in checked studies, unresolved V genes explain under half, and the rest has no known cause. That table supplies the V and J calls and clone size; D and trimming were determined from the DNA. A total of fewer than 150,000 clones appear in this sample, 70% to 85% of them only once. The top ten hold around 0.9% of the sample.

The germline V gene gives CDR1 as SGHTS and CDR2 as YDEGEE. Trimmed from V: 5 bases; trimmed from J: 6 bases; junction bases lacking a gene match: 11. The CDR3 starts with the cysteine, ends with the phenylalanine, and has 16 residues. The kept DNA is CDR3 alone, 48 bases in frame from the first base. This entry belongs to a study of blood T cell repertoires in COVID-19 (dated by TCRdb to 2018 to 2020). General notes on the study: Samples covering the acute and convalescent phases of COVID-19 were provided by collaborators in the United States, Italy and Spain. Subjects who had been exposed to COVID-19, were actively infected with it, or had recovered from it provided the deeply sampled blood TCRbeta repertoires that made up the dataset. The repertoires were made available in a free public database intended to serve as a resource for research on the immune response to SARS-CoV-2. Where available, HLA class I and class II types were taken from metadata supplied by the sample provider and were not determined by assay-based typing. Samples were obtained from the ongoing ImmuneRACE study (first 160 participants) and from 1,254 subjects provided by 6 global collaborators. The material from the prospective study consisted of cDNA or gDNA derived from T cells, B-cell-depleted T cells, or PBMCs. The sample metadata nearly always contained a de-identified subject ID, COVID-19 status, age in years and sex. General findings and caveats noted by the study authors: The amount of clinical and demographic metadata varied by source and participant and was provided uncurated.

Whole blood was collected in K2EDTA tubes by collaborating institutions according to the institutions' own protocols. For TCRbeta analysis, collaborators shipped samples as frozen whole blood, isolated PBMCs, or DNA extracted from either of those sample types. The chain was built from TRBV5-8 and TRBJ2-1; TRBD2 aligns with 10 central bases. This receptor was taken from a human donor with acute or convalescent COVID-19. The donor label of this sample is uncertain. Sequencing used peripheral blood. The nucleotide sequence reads TGTGCCAGCAGTGACGGGACTAGCGAGGCCCTCAATGAGCAGTTCTTC. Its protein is CASSDGTSEALNEQFF.